This TCR beta chain was sequenced in a study of cytomegalovirus exposure and HLA in healthy donors. Regarding the study as a whole: The study carried out a later analysis of TCR beta sequences. It associated approximately 16,000 of them with specific HLA alleles at a false discovery rate of 0.05. Later work showed greater clonal expansion in HLA-associated TCR beta chains than in equally common others. Later work found that TCR association rates differed between HLA loci; DRB1 had the most and HLA-C the fewest. Accurate HLA-A and HLA-B prediction from TCR beta sequences was reported for most subjects.

The CDR3 runs to 16 residues. V was trimmed by 1 base and J by 1 base, leaving 11 bases between them. Germline V gene data show CDR1 as SGHVS and CDR2 as FNYEAQ. 60 Vbeta and 13 Jbeta primers were used in PCR. Here immunoSEQ multiplex PCR was the method, and the copy in TCRdb shows in-frame clones only, minus some. The sample lists around 140,000 clones; approximately 10% were seen once. In the case of this clone: The antigen remains unidentified.

The V call is TRBV7-6, the J call TRBJ1-3, with a possible D match to TRBD1 (5 bases). What was sequenced was PBMCs. The TCR comes from a woman aged 40-49 years in good health and CMV-seropositive. The CDR3 DNA reads as TGTGCCAGCAGCTTAGGAACAGGTGTTTCTGGAAACACCATATATTTT. It is translated as CASSLGTGVSGNTIYF. Drawing the rest from reference TRBV7-6 and TRBJ1-3, the complete variable domain is GAGVSQSPRYKVTKRGQDVALRCDPISGHVSLYWYRQALGQGPEFLTYFNYEAQQDKSGLPNDRFSAERPEGSISTLTIQRTEQRDSAMYRCASSLGTGVSGNTIYFGEGSWLTVV.